These T cell receptor beta chains were read from a single sample in a study of CXCR3-negative and CXCR3-positive naive CD8 T cells. For each CDR3 protein, TCRdb gives one entry from its re-call of the 5' RACE reads, without DNA. Here the sample table reports about 150,000 distinct CDR3 sequences. Input material: naive CXCR3+ CD8+ T cells from blood. The receptors shown here come from a human donor in good health. Some clones in this sample may be carry-over from other donors' samples. The CDR3 runs from the conserved cysteine through the conserved F or W.

J | V | CDR3
TRBJ1-6 | TRBV28 | CASTSTGFASSYNSPLHF
TRBJ1-1 | TRBV12-3/TRBV12-4 | CASSGGPANMNTEAFF
TRBJ2-7 | TRBV16 | CASSQSARYEQYF
TRBJ2-4 | TRBV23-1 | CASSLKDSGHIQYF
TRBJ2-7 | TRBV5-1 | CASSQTPGLPTSYEQYF
TRBJ1-2 | TRBV13 | CASSPDRTLGYTF
TRBJ1-6 | TRBV7-9 | CASSFPASPLHF
TRBJ2-7 | TRBV6-2/TRBV6-3 | CASSPGLGSRSYEQYF
TRBJ2-7 | TRBV12-3/TRBV12-4 | CATARAGGSYEQYF
TRBJ1-1 | TRBV29-1 | CSASWGRGMGMNTEAFF
TRBJ2-3 | TRBV12-3/TRBV12-4 | CASSQDLPGTDTQYF
TRBJ1-1 | TRBV2 | CASSVGGTLSTEAFF
TRBJ2-7 | TRBV3-1 | CASSPKGARSYEQYF
TRBJ2-7 | TRBV7-2 | CASSLQGGLSYEQYF
TRBJ1-1 | TRBV11-2 | CASSLDGYLNTEAFF
TRBJ2-7 | TRBV29-1 | CSVSPRDRGFHEQYF
TRBJ2-5 | TRBV15 | CATSRDKVFETQYF
TRBJ2-3 | TRBV6-2/TRBV6-3 | CASSWDRETDTQYF
TRBJ2-5 | TRBV7-6 | CASSLALWGTGEVETQYF
TRBJ2-7 | TRBV7-2 | CASSPGTARYEQYF
TRBJ2-5 | TRBV7-6 | CASTPTLGKVSQYF
TRBJ2-7 | TRBV20-1 | CSARGLAGPLHEQYF
TRBJ2-7 | TRBV5-6 | CASSLSGAPHEQYF